This T cell receptor beta chain was found in a study of blood T cell repertoires in COVID-19. On the study more broadly: Some COVID-19 samples were acute and others convalescent; all came from the United States, Italy and Spain.

Original data processing: How many nucleated cells were present was estimated from reference gene primer amplification. Only in-frame clones appear in the TCRdb table, and some are missing; sequencing was by immunoSEQ multiplex PCR. Clone size and the V and J calls come from that table; the DNA yielded D and trimming. The table has approximately 150,000 clones, about 77% seen once. Germline V CDR1 and CDR2: MGHRA, YSYEKL. V shed 2 bases, J shed 1 base, and the junction held 4 bases outside the gene matches. This CDR3 region has 16 residues. The receptor was derived from a man in his 60s with acute or convalescent COVID-19. The sequenced sample consisted of peripheral blood. The chain recombines TRBV4-1 with TRBJ2-7; 11 bases are shared with TRBD2. CDR3 region: CASSQRLAGGSYEQYF. The CDR3 coding sequence is TGCGCCAGCAGCCAACGGTTAGCGGGAGGGTCCTACGAGCAGTACTTC.